Included here is one T cell receptor (beta chain) sequence, with context. Its target is unknown. TCRdb ran MiXCR on the RACE reads and lists one entry per CDR3 protein. The sample carries 110,000 or so distinct CDR3 sequences, less than 45% recorded once. This sample is part of a study of human T cells and chemical hapten exposure. The wider study: Recorded diagnoses among the mostly female patients were alopecia areata, totalis or universalis.

This CDR3 has 11 amino acids. The V and J ends lost 4 bases and 5 bases respectively, with 5 bases between them. Germline assignment: CDR1 MGHDK and CDR2 SYGVNS. Overall study results and limits: While controls formed fewer of them, expanded TCRs formed significantly more large CDR3 similarity clusters.

Time point defined: patch test 3, about 24 weeks after DPC sensitization. The treatment was: therapeutic diphenylcyclopropenone sensitization with weekly scalp DPC. Participating donors were patients with alopecia, aged 18 to 70 years, considered appropriate candidates for DPC. The sample consisted of whole blood, taken in connection with sensitization to the hapten diphenylcyclopropenone (DPC). The sequence came from a man aged 40-50 years with alopecia areata. Some clones in this sample may be carry-over from other donors' samples. The chain carries TRBV25-1 and TRBJ2-5; no firm D call. This CDR3 reads CASSVFETQYF. The CDR3 bases are TGTGCCAGCAGTGTGTTCGAGACCCAGTACTTC.